The 21 T cell receptor beta chains below come from one sample, sequenced in a study of T cell responses to AZD1222 COVID-19 vaccine. The data were produced by immunoSEQ multiplex PCR, yet TCRdb's version contains in-frame clones alone and is incomplete. Of tens of thousands of clones listed, about 90% were seen once; the top ten hold under 5%. The sequencing used peripheral blood, collected on day 0 of MenACWY control vaccination. These receptor sequences come from an adult in good health.

The gene calls are TRBV7-8 and TRBJ2-3; 7 bases agree with TRBD2. The CDR3 loop spans 13 amino acids. Germline-derived CDR1 and CDR2 are SGHVS and FQNEAQ. The ends lost 8 bases at V and 6 bases at J; junction bases unmatched: 8. As DNA, the CDR3 is TGTGCCAGCGCGGGAGACGTTCCGGATACGCAGTATTTT. It codes for CASAGDVPDTQYF. Full variable domain (remainder filled in from reference TRBV7-8 and TRBJ2-3): GAGVSQSPRYKVAKRGQDVALRCDPISGHVSLFWYQQALGQGPEFLTYFQNEAQLDKSGLPSDRFFAERPEGSVSTLKIQRTQQEDSAVYLCASAGDVPDTQYFGPGTRLTVL.

This chain connects TRBV6-5 to TRBJ1-6; D gene ambiguous. The CDR3 length is 13 residues. CDR1 is MNHEY, CDR2 SVGAGI, per germline. Deletions cut 0 bases from V and 7 bases from J, with 4 bases between. The CDR3 loop is CASSYSGNSPLHF. The CDR3 nucleotides are TGTGCCAGCAGTTACTCCGGGAATTCACCCCTCCACTTT.

This rearrangement joins TRBV12-2 to TRBJ2-1. TRBV12-2 is a known pseudogene. This CDR3 region has 16 residues. CDR3 bases: TGTGCAAGTCGCTCCCGCTCGTCGGGGCTCTCTAGCGAGCAGTTCTTC. This sequence encodes CASRSRSSGLSSEQFF.

The chain couples TRBV19 to TRBJ1-6; the D is unclear. V shed 9 bases and J shed 6 bases, with 12 bases lying between them. The CDR3 contains 13 residues. Germline lookup yields CDR1 LNHDA and CDR2 SQIVND (reference sequence). The CDR3 here is CASSGRGNSPLHF. In DNA form, the CDR3 reads TGTGCCAGCTCCGGGAGAGGTAATTCACCCCTCCACTTT.

The gene calls are TRBV10-2 and TRBJ1-4, with a tentative D call TRBD1 (5 bases). Trimming took 4 bases from V and 7 from J, leaving 16 bases between them. This CDR3 is 15 amino acids long. The V gene's germline CDR1 is WSHSY and CDR2 SAAADI. This chain's CDR3 is CASSARGGVGEKLFF. The CDR3 bases are TGCGCCAGCAGTGCGAGGGGAGGCGTCGGTGAAAAACTGTTTTTT.

The chain carries TRBV7-9 and TRBJ2-7; 14 bases fit TRBD2. The J segment lost 6 bases and the V segment lost 10 bases, leaving 17 bases of the junction unmatched. This CDR3 region has 17 residues. Germline CDR1 SEHNR, CDR2 FQNEAQ (reference sequence). In DNA, the CDR3 is TGTGCCATCCCCGAGGACCAGGGACTAGCGGGAGTCTCCGAGCAGTACTTC. It translates to CAIPEDQGLAGVSEQYF.

This chain links TRBV11-2 with TRBJ2-2; perhaps TRBD2 as D (6 bases). Germline CDR1 and CDR2: SGHAT and FQNNGV. The CDR3 covers 15 residues. Trimming took off 2 bases at V and 7 bases at J, with 14 bases between the two ends. CDR3 amino acids: CASSLLAGRGGELFF. In nucleotides, the CDR3 is TGTGCCAGCAGCTTATTGGCGGGGCGCGGCGGGGAGCTGTTTTTT.

The chain joins TRBV6-6 to TRBJ1-6; 7 positions match TRBD1. Germline V gene data show CDR1 as MNHNY and CDR2 as SVGAGI (reference sequence). The J segment lost 5 bases and the V segment lost 7 bases, leaving 2 bases of the junction unmatched. This CDR3 has 13 residues. CDR3 region: CASTGTDNSPLHF. DNA of the CDR3: TGTGCCAGCACCGGGACAGATAATTCACCCCTCCACTTT.

This chain joins TRBV27 and TRBJ1-1; D gene unclear. Trimming removed 0 bases from V and 1 base from J, with 3 bases in between. The germline V gene encodes CDR1 MNHEY and CDR2 SMNVEV (reference sequence). There are 13 residues in the CDR3. CDR3 residues: CASSLSANTEAFF. CDR3 nucleotides: TGTGCCAGCAGTTTATCGGCGAACACTGAAGCTTTCTTT.

The chain combines TRBV3-1 (or the pseudogene TRBV3-2) with TRBJ2-1, with D possibly matching TRBD1 (5 bases). Germline assignment: CDR1 LGHDT and CDR2 YNNKEL (reference sequence). Trimming took 0 bases from V and 6 from J, leaving 18 bases between them. The CDR3 runs to 17 residues. For the CDR3, the DNA is TGTGCCAGCAGCCAAGAGGGTAGGGCAGGGTGGAGCAATGAGCAGTTCTTC. Its translation is CASSQEGRAGWSNEQFF.

The V gene is TRBV30, the J gene TRBJ1-1; no clear D. This CDR3 contains 11 residues. The V and J ends lost 0 bases and 2 bases respectively, with 1 base between them. Germline loops: CDR1 GTSNPN, CDR2 SVGIG (reference sequence). The chain's CDR3 is CAWSVNTEAFF. The CDR3 bases are TGTGCCTGGAGTGTAAACACTGAAGCTTTCTTT.

This clone has only a few counts. The chain carries TRBV28 and TRBJ1-1; 7 nucleotides agree with TRBD1. The CDR3 extends over 14 amino acids. CDR1 is MDHEN, CDR2 SYDVKM, per germline. The trim removed 2 bases at V and 7 bases at J, leaving 7 bases unmatched. The CDR3 nucleotides are TGTGCCAGCAGTTTAGGACAGGCCTTCTTTGAAGCTTTCTTT. Translation: CASSLGQAFFEAFF. The variable domain in full, completed from reference TRBV28 and TRBJ1-1, reads DVKVTQSSRYLVKRTGEKVFLECVQDMDHENMFWYRQDPGLGLRLIYFSYDVKMKEKGDIPEGYSVSREKKERFSLILESASTNQTSMYLCASSLGQAFFEAFFGQGTRLTVV.

This clone occurred a few times. The V and J genes are TRBV5-1 and TRBJ2-1; D gene uncertain. This CDR3 region has 14 residues. Germline assignment: CDR1 SGHRS and CDR2 YFSETQ. V was cut by 4 bases and J by 4 bases, with 12 bases left in between. The CDR3 region is CASSPARLYNEQFF. The CDR3 DNA follows: TGCGCCAGCAGCCCGGCCCGACTGTACAATGAGCAGTTCTTC. The full variable domain, with the rest looked up from reference TRBV5-1 and TRBJ2-1, is KAGVTQTPRYLIKTRGQQVTLSCSPISGHRSVSWYQQTPGQGLQFLFEYFSETQRNKGNFPGRFSGRQFSNSRSEMNVSTLELGDSALYLCASSPARLYNEQFFGPGTRLTVL.

This chain links TRBV7-6 with TRBJ2-1, with TRBD2 identical over 9 bases. The length of the CDR3 is 18 residues. CDR1 and CDR2 from the germline V gene are SGHVS and FNYEAQ. Trimming took 1 base from V and 7 from J; bases not matched to a gene: 14. This CDR3 reads CASSLDGVVLAGKNEQFF. Here the CDR3 DNA reads TGTGCCAGCAGCTTAGACGGAGTAGTCCTAGCGGGAAAAAATGAGCAGTTCTTC.

The rearrangement joins TRBV7-2 to TRBJ1-5; D may be TRBD1 (6 bases). Germline V gene lookup returns CDR1 SGHTA and CDR2 FQGNSA. The CDR3 contains 15 residues. Deletions cut 5 bases from V and 0 bases from J, with 11 bases between. CDR3 coding DNA: TGTGCCAGCAGCCCAGGGGCCTTTAGCAATCAGCCCCAGCATTTT. This encodes CASSPGAFSNQPQHF.

This rearrangement joins TRBV29-1 to TRBJ1-1, with D possibly TRBD1 on 5 matching bases. The CDR3 consists of 13 residues. Deletions cut 4 bases from V and 3 bases from J, with 12 bases between. Germline CDR1 is SQVTM and CDR2 is ANQGSEA. CDR3 amino acids: CSVVWGGDTEAFF. CDR3 DNA: TGCAGCGTTGTTTGGGGGGGAGACACTGAAGCTTTCTTT.

This chain uses TRBV19 with TRBJ2-7; the D gene is possibly TRBD2 (6 bases). Germline V gene lookup returns CDR1 LNHDA and CDR2 SQIVND (reference sequence). V was shortened by 7 bases and J by 6 bases, with 13 bases between the two germline ends. CDR3 length equals 12 residues. The CDR3 nucleotides read TGTGCCAGTAACACGGGGGTGGGCGAGCAGTACTTC. It encodes CASNTGVGEQYF.

The CDR3: CASSYGQVDYGYTF. Written as DNA, the CDR3 is TGTGCCAGCAGCTACGGACAGGTAGATTATGGCTACACCTTC. V and J are TRBV5-5 and TRBJ1-2; the match to TRBD1 covers 7 bases. Germline CDR1 and CDR2: SGHKS and YYEKEE (reference sequence). The CDR3 has 14 residues. V lost 3 bases to trimming and J lost 5 bases; unmatched junction nucleotides: 7.

This sequence joins TRBV28 and TRBJ2-1; D tentatively reads TRBD1 or TRBD2 (6 bases each). Trimming stripped 8 bases from V and 9 bases from J, with 20 bases between. The CDR3 totals 14 residues. Germline CDR1 reads MDHEN; CDR2 reads SYDVKM. This chain's CDR3 is CASGIQEGRGEQFF. CDR3 nucleotide sequence: TGTGCCAGCGGCATCCAGGAGGGCAGGGGTGAGCAGTTCTTC.

This chain uses TRBV19 with TRBJ2-1; no reliable D call. The germline V gene encodes CDR1 LNHDA and CDR2 SQIVND (reference sequence). V was pared by 8 bases and J by 9 bases, with 11 bases between. The length of the CDR3 is 11 residues. This chain's CDR3 is CASRHLGEQFF. The CDR3 DNA reads TGTGCCAGTCGCCACCTGGGTGAGCAGTTCTTC.

The V and J genes are TRBV7-2 and TRBJ2-1; 14 positions match TRBD2. Germline V lookup: CDR1 SGHTA, CDR2 FQGNSA. The V segment lost 1 base and the J segment 10 bases; nucleotides outside the gene matches: 9. The CDR3 is 17 residues long. The CDR3 protein is CASSLVPLGLAGVEQFF. CDR3 in DNA: TGTGCCAGCAGCTTAGTTCCCCTGGGACTAGCGGGGGTCGAGCAGTTCTTC. Together with reference TRBV7-2 and TRBJ2-1, the CDR3 gives the full variable domain: GAGVSQSPSNKVTEKGKDVELRCDPISGHTALYWYRQSLGQGLEFLIYFQGNSAPDKSGLPSDRFSAERTGGSVSTLTIQRTQQEDSAVYLCASSLVPLGLAGVEQFFGPGTRLTVL.